The 11 T cell receptor beta chains below come from one sample, sequenced in a study of cytomegalovirus exposure and HLA in healthy donors (dated 2017 in TCRdb). Libraries were made using the immunoSEQ multiplex PCR assay. For the multiplex PCR, a mixture combining 60 forward primers for TCR Vbeta segments and 13 reverse primers for TCR Jbeta segments was used. The immuneACCESS repertoire file appears here via TCRdb, limited to in-frame rearrangements. These files lack a portion of the clones; in checked studies, under half of the deficit traces to unresolved V genes, and the cause of the others is not known. Recorded for this sample are over 95,000 clones; roughly 82% of them occurred a single time. The ten largest account for over 9.5% of the sample. What was sequenced was PBMCs. The source of these receptors is a man aged 40-50 years in good health and CMV-seropositive.

The V and J genes are TRBV4-1 and TRBJ2-7; 8 nucleotides match TRBD2. The CDR3 consists of 14 residues. The V gene end was trimmed by 1 base and the J gene end by 4 bases; junction bases not matched to a gene: 3. Germline CDR1 and CDR2: MGHRA and YSYEKL. The CDR3 nucleotides are TGCGCCAGCAGCCAAGCGACTAGCGCGTACGAGCAGTACTTC. This translates into CASSQATSAYEQYF.

This clone was seen a single time. The chain recombines TRBV7-9 with TRBJ2-3; D is possibly TRBD1 (7 bases). Germline V gene data show CDR1 as SEHNR and CDR2 as FQNEAQ (reference sequence). The CDR3 contains 17 residues. The V end was cut by 5 bases, the J end by 2 bases, with 20 bases between. The chain's CDR3 is CASSHQGGRTTTDTQYF. CDR3 sequence (DNA): TGTGCCAGCAGCCATCAGGGGGGACGGACAACCACAGATACGCAGTATTTT.

The chain couples TRBV11-2 to TRBJ1-5; TRBD1 might be the D (6 bases). This CDR3 is 16 amino acids long. V was shortened by 1 base and J by 2 bases, with 12 bases between the two germline ends. Germline V gene data show CDR1 as SGHAT and CDR2 as FQNNGV. This CDR3 reads CASSLGGRGRNQPQHF. CDR3 nucleotides: TGTGCCAGCAGCTTAGGGGGCAGGGGACGCAATCAGCCCCAGCATTTT.

V gene TRBV5-1 combines with J gene TRBJ2-3, with 9 bases matching TRBD2. Germline CDR1 and CDR2: SGHRS and YFSETQ. This CDR3 is built from 18 residues. J gave up 0 bases and V 3 bases, and 11 bases lay outside the gene matches. CDR3 amino acids: CASSSGSLAGTSTDTQYF. DNA of the CDR3: TGCGCCAGCAGCTCCGGAAGTCTAGCGGGGACTAGCACAGATACGCAGTATTTT.

The chain is built from TRBV19 and TRBJ2-7; unclear D gene. The CDR3 is made up of 13 amino acids. V was trimmed by 10 bases and J by 1 base, leaving 14 bases between them. Germline CDR1 reads LNHDA; CDR2 reads SQIVND (reference sequence). The CDR3 coding sequence is TGTGCCACTCTAAACGCGTCATCCTACGAGCAGTACTTC. The encoded protein is CATLNASSYEQYF.

This sequence joins TRBV2 and TRBJ2-2; D is ambiguous. The length of the CDR3 is 14 residues. Germline V gene sequence: CDR1 SNHLY, CDR2 FYNNEI. V shed 4 bases and J shed 0 bases, with 6 bases lying between them. CDR3 residues: CASSASANTGELFF. In nucleotides, the CDR3 is TGTGCCAGCAGTGCGTCAGCGAACACCGGGGAGCTGTTTTTT.

By share, this clone counts as medium-sized. V usage is TRBV6-5 and J usage is TRBJ1-1; maybe TRBD1 (5 bases). Germline CDR1 MNHEY, CDR2 SVGAGI. This CDR3 region has 15 residues. Deletions cut 4 bases from V and 0 bases from J, with 12 bases between. The CDR3 protein is CASSSLQALNTEAFF. CDR3 nucleotide sequence: TGTGCCAGCAGTTCACTACAGGCCTTGAACACTGAAGCTTTCTTT.

The gene calls are TRBV6-5 and TRBJ2-1; 7 bases match TRBD2. Germline V gene sequence: CDR1 MNHEY, CDR2 SVGAGI. V shed 5 bases and J 15 bases; nucleotides not matched to a gene: 13. The CDR3 consists of 13 residues. The CDR3 sequence is CASSTERGTDVFF. DNA of the CDR3: TGTGCCAGCAGTACGGAGCGGGGCACCGACGTGTTCTTC.

The chain carries TRBV4-3 and TRBJ2-7, with D uncertain. With 1 base removed from V and 2 bases from J, the gap between germline ends came to 6 bases. CDR1 is LGHNA and CDR2 is YSLEER in the germline V gene. This CDR3 is built from 13 residues. DNA for the CDR3: TGCGCCAGCAGCCAAGGGTCGGCCTACGAGCAGTACTTC. Its protein is CASSQGSAYEQYF.

This clone showed up just once. This chain connects TRBV9 to TRBJ2-1; D might be TRBD1 (5 bases). Trimming stripped 0 bases from V and 6 bases from J, with 25 bases between. This CDR3 spans 19 amino acids. CDR1 and CDR2 (germline): SGDLS, YYNGEE. The CDR3 DNA follows: TGTGCCAGCAGCGTAGCTACGTTTGCAGGGATTATTGTGGGCAATGAGCAGTTCTTC. It specifies CASSVATFAGIIVGNEQFF.

The CDR3 here is CASSQRAGGPDTQYF. The CDR3 DNA reads TGTGCCAGCAGCCAGAGGGCGGGGGGGCCAGATACGCAGTATTTT. V is TRBV7-2 and J is TRBJ2-3; 9 bases match TRBD2. V shed 5 bases, J shed 4 bases, and the junction held 7 bases outside the gene matches. The CDR3 is 15 residues long. Germline V gene data show CDR1 as SGHTA and CDR2 as FQGNSA.